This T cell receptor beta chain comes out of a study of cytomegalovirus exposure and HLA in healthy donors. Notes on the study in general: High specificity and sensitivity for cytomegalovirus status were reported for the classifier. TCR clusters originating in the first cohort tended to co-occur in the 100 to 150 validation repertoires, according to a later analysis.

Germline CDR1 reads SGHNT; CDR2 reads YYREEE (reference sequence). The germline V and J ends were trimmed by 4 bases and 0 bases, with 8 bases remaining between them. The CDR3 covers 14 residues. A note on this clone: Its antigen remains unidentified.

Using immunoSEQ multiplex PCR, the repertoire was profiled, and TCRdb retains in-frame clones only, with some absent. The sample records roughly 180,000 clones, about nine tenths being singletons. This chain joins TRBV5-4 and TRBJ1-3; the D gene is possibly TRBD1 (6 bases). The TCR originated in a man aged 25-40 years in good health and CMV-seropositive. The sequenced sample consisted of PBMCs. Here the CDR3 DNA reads TGTGCCAGCAGCCGGGACAACTCTGGAAACACCATATATTTT. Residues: CASSRDNSGNTIYF. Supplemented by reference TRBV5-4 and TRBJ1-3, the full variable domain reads ETGVTQSPTHLIKTRGQQVTLRCSSQSGHNTVSWYQQALGQGPQFIFQYYREEENGRGNFPPRFSGLQFPNYSSELNVNALELDDSALYLCASSRDNSGNTIYFGEGSWLTVV.